This T cell receptor beta chain was sequenced for a study of shared clonotypes between healthy human individuals. In regard to this clone: Its antigen is not identified.

Study outcomes and limitations: Only a few donors were included, so the genetic and exposure-history diversity represented was limited. The sampled material consisted only of blood, and tissue repertoires are likely to differ.

Sorted-subset replicate PCR reactions contained 150 to 200 ng DNA, corresponding to some 29,000 T cell genomes. TCRdb's copy holds only in-frame clones and misses some; the assay was immunoSEQ multiplex PCR. Of approximately 740,000 clones listed, 74% are singletons. Each of the donors was a healthy adult who was HIV-negative and had not had a recent acute infection or vaccination. The origin of this receptor is a woman aged 25 to 39 in good health. Sequenced: memory CD4+ T cells sorted from blood. Subset noted: CD45RA-negative fraction.

The CDR3 sequence: CASGRADTGELFF. The CDR3 DNA reads TGTGCCAGTGGTAGGGCCGACACCGGGGAGCTGTTTTTT. The chain is built from TRBV19 and TRBJ2-2; no firm D call. The CDR3 is 13 amino acids. V lost 8 bases and J lost 3, with 10 bases in between. From germline, CDR1 is LNHDA and CDR2 SQIVND (reference sequence).